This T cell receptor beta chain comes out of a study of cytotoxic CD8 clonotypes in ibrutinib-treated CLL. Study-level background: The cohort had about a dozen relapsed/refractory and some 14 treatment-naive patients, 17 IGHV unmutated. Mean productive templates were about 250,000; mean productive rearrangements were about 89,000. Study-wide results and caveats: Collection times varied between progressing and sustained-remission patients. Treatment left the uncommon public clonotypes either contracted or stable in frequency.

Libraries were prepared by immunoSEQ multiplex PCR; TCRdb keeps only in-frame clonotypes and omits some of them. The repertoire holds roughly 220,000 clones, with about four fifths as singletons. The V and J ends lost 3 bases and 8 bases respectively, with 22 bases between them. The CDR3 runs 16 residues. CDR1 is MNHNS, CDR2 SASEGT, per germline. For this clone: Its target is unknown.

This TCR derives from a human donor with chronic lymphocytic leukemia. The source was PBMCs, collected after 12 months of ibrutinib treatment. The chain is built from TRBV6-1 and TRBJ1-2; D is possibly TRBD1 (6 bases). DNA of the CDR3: TGTGCCAGCAGTGAGCCCCCGGACAGCTGGACACGGGGCTACACCTTC. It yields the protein CASSEPPDSWTRGYTF.